The clone carrying this TCR beta chain was counted a few times. J gave up 4 bases and V 4 bases, and 8 bases lay outside the gene matches. This CDR3 has 16 amino acids. From germline, CDR1 is SGHTA and CDR2 FQGNSA. This sample is drawn from a study of OX40 agonist ivuxolimab in advanced cancers. Profiled with immunoSEQ multiplex PCR; TCRdb holds only in-frame clones, not every one. The repertoire holds about 17,000 clones, with roughly four fifths as singletons. The chain combines TRBV7-2 with TRBJ2-5, with 11 nucleotides matching TRBD1. The origin of this receptor is an adult with an advanced solid tumor such as melanoma, head and neck, liver or kidney cancer. The sample was CD4+ or CD8+ T cells sorted from blood, taken in a trial of the OX40 agonist ivuxolimab. CDR3 loop: CASSSWTGGLGETQYF. CDR3 bases: TGTGCCAGCAGCTCCTGGACAGGGGGCTTGGGAGAGACCCAGTACTTC.